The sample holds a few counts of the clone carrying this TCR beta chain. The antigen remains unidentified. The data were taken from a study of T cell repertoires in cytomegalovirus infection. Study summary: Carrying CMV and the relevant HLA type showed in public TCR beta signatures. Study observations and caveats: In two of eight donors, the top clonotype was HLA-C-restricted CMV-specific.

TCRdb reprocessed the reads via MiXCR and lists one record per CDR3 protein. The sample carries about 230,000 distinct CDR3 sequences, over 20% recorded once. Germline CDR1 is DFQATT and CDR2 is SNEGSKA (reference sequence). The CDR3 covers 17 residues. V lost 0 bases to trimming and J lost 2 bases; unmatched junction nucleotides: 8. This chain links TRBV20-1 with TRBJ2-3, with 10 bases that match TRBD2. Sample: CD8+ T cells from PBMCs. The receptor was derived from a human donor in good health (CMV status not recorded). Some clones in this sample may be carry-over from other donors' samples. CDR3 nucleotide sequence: TGCAGTGCTAGAGATCCCGACACTAGCGGGACCACAGATACGCAGTATTTT. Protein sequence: CSARDPDTSGTTDTQYF.